This T cell receptor beta chain was captured by sequencing in a study of T cell responses to AZD1222 COVID-19 vaccine. Findings of the study overall: It should be noted that donors were predominantly white British and more often female, and clonal diversity was possibly underestimated. Following two doses of AZD1222, Spike-specific TCR breadth and depth rose. The number of AZD1222 recipients seropositive at baseline was only five to seven.

TCRdb's table, derived via immunoSEQ multiplex PCR, lists solely in-frame clones and lacks some. The table records roughly 70,000 clones, approximately 80% of them present only once. Germline CDR1 is PRHDT and CDR2 is FYEKMQ (reference sequence). V was pared by 4 bases and J by 1 base, with 4 bases between. The CDR3 covers 12 residues. Note on this clone: The target antigen is unknown.

This receptor was identified in an adult in good health. Here the sequenced sample was peripheral blood, taken on day 0 of AZD1222 vaccination. The chain combines TRBV13 with TRBJ1-1; D call uncertain. The CDR3 reads CASSWRNTEAFF. Here the CDR3 DNA reads TGTGCCAGCAGCTGGAGGAACACTGAAGCTTTCTTT. Combining the CDR3 with reference TRBV13 and TRBJ1-1 gives the whole variable domain AAGVIQSPRHLIKEKRETATLKCYPIPRHDTVYWYQQGPGQDPQFLISFYEKMQSDKGSIPDRFSAQQFSDYHSELNMSSLELGDSALYFCASSWRNTEAFFGQGTRLTVV.